This is a list of T cell receptor beta chains from one sample in a study of cytomegalovirus exposure and HLA in healthy donors. Assay used: immunoSEQ multiplex PCR; TCRdb lists only in-frame clones, some missing. The repertoire has roughly 150,000 clones, 75% to 85% of them found once; the top ten carry less than 1%. The sample was PBMCs. The receptor set was obtained from a girl aged 2-10 years in good health and CMV-seropositive. The CDR3 runs from the conserved cysteine through the conserved F or W. The order of the fields is J gene, clone size, V gene, D gene, CDR3 protein, CDR3 DNA. The D gene is left open where the match is weak. The size of a clone is reported for some rows only, either as once, few or many, or as a class for expanded clones.

j_gene: TRBJ2-3
abundance: NA
v_gene: TRBV10-3
d_gene: NA
CDR3aa: CAIEGEWGDTQYF
CDR3nt: TGTGCCATCGAGGGGGAGTGGGGAGATACGCAGTATTTT

j_gene: TRBJ2-3
abundance: NA
v_gene: TRBV10-1
d_gene: TRBD1
CDR3aa: CASSGQGARDTQYF
CDR3nt: TGCGCCAGCAGTGGACAGGGGGCGCGTGATACGCAGTATTTT

j_gene: TRBJ2-7
abundance: NA
v_gene: TRBV30
d_gene: TRBD1
CDR3aa: CAWSVGGQGTYEQYF
CDR3nt: TGTGCCTGGAGTGTAGGGGGACAGGGAACCTACGAGCAGTACTTC

j_gene: TRBJ1-5
abundance: NA
v_gene: TRBV4-1
d_gene: NA
CDR3aa: CASSQTGANQPQHF
CDR3nt: TGCGCCAGCAGCCAAACAGGAGCCAATCAGCCCCAGCATTTT

j_gene: TRBJ1-4
abundance: NA
v_gene: TRBV21-1
d_gene: NA
CDR3aa: CASSFDDYRTNEKLFF
CDR3nt: TGTGCCAGCAGCTTCGATGACTATCGAACTAATGAAAAACTGTTTTTT

j_gene: TRBJ2-1
abundance: NA
v_gene: TRBV30
d_gene: NA
CDR3aa: CACSSASYNEQFF
CDR3nt: TGTGCCTGCAGTAGCGCCTCCTACAATGAGCAGTTCTTC

j_gene: TRBJ1-5
abundance: NA
v_gene: TRBV30
d_gene: NA
CDR3aa: CAWSSPVSNQPQHF
CDR3nt: TGTGCCTGGAGCTCTCCGGTCAGCAATCAGCCCCAGCATTTT

j_gene: TRBJ2-3
abundance: NA
v_gene: TRBV6-5
d_gene: NA
CDR3aa: CASSYSVLASDTQYF
CDR3nt: TGTGCCAGCAGTTACTCCGTTCTGGCCTCAGATACGCAGTATTTT

j_gene: TRBJ2-1
abundance: NA
v_gene: TRBV6-1
d_gene: TRBD2
CDR3aa: CASSVGGRINEQFF
CDR3nt: TGTGCCAGCAGTGTGGGCGGGAGGATCAATGAGCAGTTCTTC

j_gene: TRBJ2-1
abundance: NA
v_gene: TRBV9
d_gene: NA
CDR3aa: CASSVGGGPNNEQFF
CDR3nt: TGTGCCAGCAGCGTAGGGGGAGGACCCAACAATGAGCAGTTCTTC

j_gene: TRBJ2-4
abundance: NA
v_gene: TRBV7-8
d_gene: NA
CDR3aa: CASSPRLRDPIQYF
CDR3nt: TGTGCCAGCAGCCCCCGACTGAGGGATCCGATTCAGTACTTC

j_gene: TRBJ2-5
abundance: NA
v_gene: TRBV27
d_gene: NA
CDR3aa: CASTPLAVGYQETQYF
CDR3nt: TGTGCCAGCACCCCTTTAGCGGTTGGGTACCAAGAGACCCAGTACTTC

j_gene: TRBJ1-4
abundance: NA
v_gene: TRBV6-8
d_gene: NA
CDR3aa: CASSHHSFQVVLSEKLFF
CDR3nt: TGTGCCAGCAGCCACCATAGTTTCCAGGTCGTTCTCAGTGAAAAACTGTTTTTT

j_gene: TRBJ1-3
abundance: NA
v_gene: TRBV18
d_gene: TRBD1
CDR3aa: CASSPRTGYENTIYF
CDR3nt: TGTGCCAGCTCACCACGGACAGGGTATGAAAACACCATATATTTT

j_gene: TRBJ2-7
abundance: NA
v_gene: TRBV5-1
d_gene: TRBD2
CDR3aa: CASSFLAGKDYEQYF
CDR3nt: TGCGCCAGCAGCTTTTTAGCGGGAAAGGATTACGAGCAGTACTTC

j_gene: TRBJ2-2
abundance: NA
v_gene: TRBV7-9
d_gene: NA
CDR3aa: CASLALTGGSAGELFF
CDR3nt: TGTGCCAGCTTAGCCCTGACAGGTGGGAGCGCCGGGGAGCTGTTTTTT

j_gene: TRBJ2-3
abundance: NA
v_gene: TRBV5-1
d_gene: NA
CDR3aa: CASSTGFLTDTQYF
CDR3nt: TGCGCCAGCAGCACGGGATTCCTCACAGATACGCAGTATTTT

j_gene: TRBJ1-2
abundance: NA
v_gene: TRBV28
d_gene: NA
CDR3aa: CASIAGEEGYGYTF
CDR3nt: TGTGCCAGCATCGCTGGGGAAGAGGGCTATGGCTACACCTTC

j_gene: TRBJ1-1
abundance: NA
v_gene: TRBV6-4
d_gene: NA
CDR3aa: CASSIQGWTFF
CDR3nt: TGTGCCAGCAGCATACAGGGTTGGACTTTCTTT

j_gene: TRBJ1-2
abundance: NA
v_gene: TRBV28
d_gene: NA
CDR3aa: CASSFRGLGQGTYGYTF
CDR3nt: TGTGCCAGCAGTTTTCGTGGCTTAGGGCAGGGGACATATGGCTACACCTTC

j_gene: TRBJ2-3
abundance: NA
v_gene: TRBV27
d_gene: TRBD2
CDR3aa: CASSGTSGVMGTDTQYF
CDR3nt: TGTGCCTCGAGTGGGACTAGCGGGGTTATGGGCACAGATACGCAGTATTTT

j_gene: TRBJ2-1
abundance: NA
v_gene: TRBV2
d_gene: TRBD2
CDR3aa: CASRRTSGGDSYNEQFF
CDR3nt: TGTGCCAGCAGAAGGACTAGCGGCGGGGATTCCTACAATGAGCAGTTCTTC

j_gene: TRBJ1-5
abundance: NA
v_gene: TRBV28
d_gene: TRBD1
CDR3aa: CASSQTGGNQPQHF
CDR3nt: TGTGCCAGCAGTCAGACAGGGGGCAATCAGCCCCAGCATTTT

j_gene: TRBJ2-3
abundance: few
v_gene: TRBV19
d_gene: TRBD2
CDR3aa: CASSSGLAFFTDTQYF
CDR3nt: TGTGCCAGTAGTTCGGGACTAGCGTTCTTCACAGATACGCAGTATTTT

j_gene: TRBJ2-7
abundance: NA
v_gene: TRBV27
d_gene: TRBD2
CDR3aa: CASSRKTPGLAGGEQYF
CDR3nt: TGTGCCAGCAGCCGAAAGACCCCGGGACTAGCGGGAGGGGAGCAGTACTTC

j_gene: TRBJ2-3
abundance: NA
v_gene: TRBV30
d_gene: TRBD2
CDR3aa: CAWGRGLHERTDTQYF
CDR3nt: TGTGCCTGGGGACGGGGACTACACGAACGCACAGATACGCAGTATTTT

j_gene: TRBJ2-1
abundance: NA
v_gene: TRBV30
d_gene: TRBD2
CDR3aa: CAWCPGLAGVLEQFF
CDR3nt: TGTGCCTGGTGCCCAGGACTAGCGGGAGTTCTTGAGCAGTTCTTC

j_gene: TRBJ2-5
abundance: NA
v_gene: TRBV19
d_gene: NA
CDR3aa: CASSIDRAYQETQYF
CDR3nt: TGTGCCAGTAGTATAGATCGAGCTTATCAAGAGACCCAGTACTTC

j_gene: TRBJ2-7
abundance: NA
v_gene: TRBV2
d_gene: NA
CDR3aa: CASGGGAYEQYF
CDR3nt: TGTGCCAGCGGAGGGGGGGCCTACGAGCAGTACTTC

j_gene: TRBJ2-1
abundance: NA
v_gene: TRBV9
d_gene: TRBD2
CDR3aa: CASSVGLAGGNEQFF
CDR3nt: TGTGCCAGCAGCGTCGGACTAGCGGGAGGCAATGAGCAGTTCTTC

j_gene: TRBJ1-2
abundance: NA
v_gene: TRBV4-1
d_gene: NA
CDR3aa: CASSLLRGDDGYTF
CDR3nt: TGCGCCAGCAGCCTACTTCGGGGAGACGATGGCTACACCTTC

j_gene: TRBJ2-6
abundance: NA
v_gene: TRBV19
d_gene: TRBD1
CDR3aa: CASRARGLGANVLTF
CDR3nt: TGTGCCAGTAGGGCAAGGGGGCTAGGGGCCAACGTCCTGACTTTC

j_gene: TRBJ2-1
abundance: NA
v_gene: TRBV10-2
d_gene: NA
CDR3aa: CASSGTYNEQFF
CDR3nt: TGCGCCAGCAGTGGGACATACAATGAGCAGTTCTTC

j_gene: TRBJ2-5
abundance: NA
v_gene: TRBV2
d_gene: NA
CDR3aa: CASSVQETQYF
CDR3nt: TGTGCCAGCAGTGTACAAGAGACCCAGTACTTC

j_gene: TRBJ2-1
abundance: NA
v_gene: TRBV6-1
d_gene: NA
CDR3aa: CASNLGLNNEQFF
CDR3nt: TGTGCCAGCAACCTGGGACTTAACAATGAGCAGTTCTTC

j_gene: TRBJ2-5
abundance: NA
v_gene: TRBV4-2
d_gene: NA
CDR3aa: CASSPSTTSQETQYF
CDR3nt: TGTGCCAGCAGCCCCTCGACAACGTCCCAAGAGACCCAGTACTTC

j_gene: TRBJ2-1
abundance: NA
v_gene: TRBV15
d_gene: NA
CDR3aa: CATSRDDLRAADYNEQFF
CDR3nt: TGTGCCACCAGCAGAGATGATTTAAGAGCGGCTGACTACAATGAGCAGTTCTTC

j_gene: TRBJ1-2
abundance: NA
v_gene: TRBV6-5
d_gene: TRBD1
CDR3aa: CASKTTGASYGYTF
CDR3nt: TGTGCCAGCAAAACGACAGGGGCGAGCTATGGCTACACCTTC

j_gene: TRBJ1-1
abundance: NA
v_gene: TRBV29-1
d_gene: NA
CDR3aa: CSVEAGAEAFF
CDR3nt: TGCAGCGTTGAGGCGGGGGCTGAAGCTTTCTTT

j_gene: TRBJ2-5
abundance: NA
v_gene: TRBV5-4
d_gene: TRBD2
CDR3aa: CASSPMWTSGNGEQYF
CDR3nt: TGTGCCAGCAGCCCCATGTGGACTAGCGGGAATGGGGAGCAGTACTTC

j_gene: TRBJ1-4
abundance: NA
v_gene: TRBV28
d_gene: TRBD1
CDR3aa: CASSLTGGFEKLFF
CDR3nt: TGTGCCAGCAGTTTGACAGGGGGCTTTGAAAAACTGTTTTTT

j_gene: TRBJ2-7
abundance: NA
v_gene: TRBV5-6
d_gene: TRBD1
CDR3aa: CASSSWDRASYEQYF
CDR3nt: TGTGCCAGCAGCTCTTGGGACAGGGCTTCCTACGAGCAGTACTTC

j_gene: TRBJ2-3
abundance: NA
v_gene: TRBV29-1
d_gene: NA
CDR3aa: CSVERTGGLTDTQYF
CDR3nt: TGCAGCGTTGAGAGAACCGGAGGGCTCACAGATACGCAGTATTTT

j_gene: TRBJ2-7
abundance: NA
v_gene: TRBV9
d_gene: NA
CDR3aa: CASSVGVRVNEQYF
CDR3nt: TGTGCCAGCAGCGTAGGAGTCAGGGTAAACGAGCAGTACTTC

j_gene: TRBJ1-2
abundance: NA
v_gene: TRBV30
d_gene: NA
CDR3aa: CAWRRNSYGYTF
CDR3nt: TGTGCCTGGAGAAGAAACTCCTATGGCTACACCTTC

j_gene: TRBJ1-2
abundance: few
v_gene: TRBV28
d_gene: NA
CDR3aa: CASSSLGRMGYTF
CDR3nt: TGTGCCAGCAGCTCTCTGGGGCGAATGGGCTACACCTTC

j_gene: TRBJ2-7
abundance: NA
v_gene: TRBV7-9
d_gene: TRBD1
CDR3aa: CASSLPRSGTGGYEQYF
CDR3nt: TGTGCCAGCAGCTTACCCCGTTCGGGGACAGGGGGCTACGAGCAGTACTTC

j_gene: TRBJ1-5
abundance: NA
v_gene: TRBV6-5
d_gene: NA
CDR3aa: CASSYSRSLGQPQHF
CDR3nt: TGTGCCAGCAGTTACTCGCGGAGCCTCGGGCAGCCCCAGCATTTT

j_gene: TRBJ2-3
abundance: few
v_gene: TRBV7-9
d_gene: NA
CDR3aa: CASHSPETTASENTQYF
CDR3nt: TGTGCCAGCCATTCCCCGGAGACTACGGCGTCTGAGAATACGCAGTATTTT

j_gene: TRBJ2-1
abundance: NA
v_gene: TRBV10-2
d_gene: TRBD2
CDR3aa: CASSELVAGGPSYNEQFF
CDR3nt: TGCGCCAGCAGTGAATTAGTAGCGGGAGGGCCGTCCTACAATGAGCAGTTCTTC

j_gene: TRBJ1-1
abundance: NA
v_gene: TRBV7-8
d_gene: NA
CDR3aa: CASRYRDTILYEAFF
CDR3nt: TGTGCCAGCAGGTATCGAGATACTATACTCTATGAAGCTTTCTTT

j_gene: TRBJ1-3
abundance: few
v_gene: TRBV29-1
d_gene: TRBD1
CDR3aa: CSAYIHEGAKGNTIYF
CDR3nt: TGCAGCGCTTATATTCACGAGGGGGCGAAAGGAAACACCATATATTTT

j_gene: TRBJ1-2
abundance: NA
v_gene: TRBV9
d_gene: TRBD1
CDR3aa: CASSVAGDRGDGYTF
CDR3nt: TGTGCCAGCAGCGTAGCGGGAGACAGGGGAGATGGCTACACCTTC

j_gene: TRBJ1-1
abundance: NA
v_gene: TRBV6-5
d_gene: NA
CDR3aa: CASSYSGRTEAFF
CDR3nt: TGTGCCAGCAGTTACTCTGGGAGGACTGAAGCTTTCTTT

j_gene: TRBJ1-4
abundance: NA
v_gene: TRBV2
d_gene: NA
CDR3aa: CASSPTGSTNEKLFF
CDR3nt: TGTGCCAGCAGTCCTACAGGGTCGACTAATGAAAAACTGTTTTTT